The source of this T cell receptor (beta chain) is a study of T cell clonotyping in hematopoietic cell transplantation. Study results and caveats: Pathologically expanded recipient clonotypes increased progressively from day 30 to day 180 as diversity fell. Few recipient clonotypes overlapped donors; over 97% were de novo at given depth. Higher Inverse Simpson Index values in graft donor and pretransplant recipient predicted broader posttransplant TCR diversity. CD4 and CD8 repertoire contributions could not be separated without sorting.

The germline CDR1 and CDR2 sequences are MNHEY and SVGAGI. V was clipped by 2 bases and J by 2 bases, with 12 bases between them. CDR3 length: 15 amino acids. Repertoires were generated with immunoSEQ multiplex PCR, while TCRdb's copy carries only in-frame clones and drops some. The repertoire has around 25,000 clones, under 97% of them found once; the top ten carry over 1.2%. This clone was seen a single time. Its target is not known. Sequencing used peripheral blood mononuclear cells. The chain carries TRBV6-5 and TRBJ1-1; maybe TRBD1 (5 bases). This receptor was taken from a man aged 50 to 60 in good health. Some clones in this sample may be carry-over from other donors' samples. CDR3 DNA sequence: TGTGCCAGCAGTTACGGGGGTGCGCAAAACACTGAAGCTTTCTTT. This translates into CASSYGGAQNTEAFF.